The present T cell receptor beta chain was sequenced within a study of blood T cells in healthy people across ages. Isolation of PBMCs gave at least 7 million cells per sample. For the second PCR, which ran for roughly 6 to 12 cycles, a sample-barcoded 5' primer and a J-beta primer mix were used. MiXCR, applied by TCRdb to the 5' RACE reads, yields one record per CDR3 protein. Here the sample spans roughly 1,500,000 distinct CDR3 sequences, around 42% being singletons. V lost 5 bases and J lost 1, with 11 bases in between. Germline CDR1 SEHNR, CDR2 FQNEAQ (reference sequence). CDR3 size: 14 residues. The sample was blood. The receptor comes from a woman under 30 in good health. The chain links TRBV7-9 to TRBJ1-2; D possibly corresponds to TRBD1 (6 bases). The CDR3 DNA reads TGTGCCAGCAGCCGGGGGACATTTAACTATGGCTACACCTTC. Translated: CASSRGTFNYGYTF.